This is a list of T cell receptor beta chains from one sample in a study of beta chain features in type 1 diabetes. The table came from immunoSEQ multiplex PCR; TCRdb's copy has only in-frame clones and leaves some out. In the table there are almost 250,000 clones, roughly 13% of which are singletons. Sequencing was done on a sample of naive CD4+ T cells from blood. All receptors derive from a middle-aged woman in good health. CDR3s include the opening cysteine and the closing phenylalanine or tryptophan. D genes are given only for firm matches. Not all rows give a size; the values are once, few, many and, for expanded clones, a class.

j_gene: TRBJ1-2; d_gene: .; v_gene: TRBV6-1; abundance: .; CDR3nt: TGTGCCAGCAGTGACACCTATAACTATGGCTACACCTTC; CDR3aa: CASSDTYNYGYTF
j_gene: TRBJ2-2; d_gene: .; v_gene: TRBV9; abundance: .; CDR3nt: TGTGCCAGCAGCCCACAGGACGGGGAGCTGTTTTTT; CDR3aa: CASSPQDGELFF
j_gene: TRBJ1-6; d_gene: .; v_gene: TRBV2; abundance: .; CDR3nt: TGTGCCAGCAGTGTCTGGTCGAGCTCCTATAATTCACCCCTCCACTTT; CDR3aa: CASSVWSSSYNSPLHF
j_gene: TRBJ1-5; d_gene: .; v_gene: TRBV2; abundance: few; CDR3nt: TGTGCCAGCAGTGATCAGGGTCAGGATTCAGGGCAGCCCCAGCATTTT; CDR3aa: CASSDQGQDSGQPQHF
j_gene: TRBJ2-5; d_gene: .; v_gene: TRBV6-5; abundance: .; CDR3nt: TGTGCCAGCAGCCGCAGAGCGCGCGACGAGACCCAGTACTTC; CDR3aa: CASSRRARDETQYF
j_gene: TRBJ2-1; d_gene: TRBD2; v_gene: TRBV9; abundance: .; CDR3nt: TGTGCCAGCAGCGTAGGAGGTAGGACTAGCGGGGAAAATGAGCAGTTCTTC; CDR3aa: CASSVGGRTSGENEQFF
j_gene: TRBJ1-6; d_gene: TRBD1; v_gene: TRBV7-9; abundance: .; CDR3nt: TGTGCCAGCAGCCGCCCGACAGGGGGCCACAATTCACCCCTCCACTTT; CDR3aa: CASSRPTGGHNSPLHF
j_gene: TRBJ1-1; d_gene: .; v_gene: TRBV5-1; abundance: .; CDR3nt: TGCGCCAGCAGCCAAGAGACAGACATGAACACTGAAGCTTTCTTT; CDR3aa: CASSQETDMNTEAFF
j_gene: TRBJ1-1; d_gene: .; v_gene: TRBV5-1; abundance: .; CDR3nt: TGCGCCAGCAGCCGGGGGGACACTGAAGCTTTCTTT; CDR3aa: CASSRGDTEAFF
j_gene: TRBJ1-5; d_gene: TRBD1; v_gene: TRBV4-1; abundance: once; CDR3nt: TGCGCCAGCAGCCAAGAGGCAGGGGGTATCGGTCAGCCCCAGCATTTT; CDR3aa: CASSQEAGGIGQPQHF
j_gene: TRBJ1-6; d_gene: .; v_gene: TRBV10-3; abundance: .; CDR3nt: TGTGCCATCAAGTCTTCGGACATAGAACATTCACCCCTCCACTTT; CDR3aa: CAIKSSDIEHSPLHF
j_gene: TRBJ2-6; d_gene: TRBD1; v_gene: TRBV7-9; abundance: .; CDR3nt: TGTGCCAGCAGCTTAGGGTGGTTCAGGGGGCTTGGGGCCAACGTCCTGACTTTC; CDR3aa: CASSLGWFRGLGANVLTF
j_gene: TRBJ1-2; d_gene: TRBD1; v_gene: TRBV5-1; abundance: .; CDR3nt: TGCGCCAGCAGCCCAACGACAGGGGGCTATGGCTACACCTTC; CDR3aa: CASSPTTGGYGYTF
j_gene: TRBJ2-5; d_gene: .; v_gene: TRBV9; abundance: .; CDR3nt: TGTGCCAGCAGCCCCCGGGGGAAGACCCAGTACTTC; CDR3aa: CASSPRGKTQYF
j_gene: TRBJ1-6; d_gene: .; v_gene: TRBV7-9; abundance: .; CDR3nt: TGTGCCAGCAGCAGAGCCGGGACATCTAATTCACCCCTCCACTTT; CDR3aa: CASSRAGTSNSPLHF
j_gene: TRBJ2-7; d_gene: TRBD2; v_gene: TRBV11-2; abundance: .; CDR3nt: TGTGCCAGCAGCGCACTGATTGGGACTAGGGCCGACGAGCAGTACTTC; CDR3aa: CASSALIGTRADEQYF
j_gene: TRBJ1-1; d_gene: .; v_gene: TRBV18; abundance: .; CDR3nt: TGTGCCAGCTCACAGGGGCAGGGTGAAGAAGCTTTCTTT; CDR3aa: CASSQGQGEEAFF
j_gene: TRBJ2-5; d_gene: TRBD1; v_gene: TRBV5-4; abundance: .; CDR3nt: TGTGCCAGCAGCTTGGGGGGACAGGGTGGGGAGACCCAGTACTTC; CDR3aa: CASSLGGQGGETQYF
j_gene: TRBJ1-4; d_gene: TRBD1; v_gene: TRBV9; abundance: .; CDR3nt: TGTGCCAGCAGCGTAAGGGGGCGAGGTGAAAAACTGTTTTTT; CDR3aa: CASSVRGRGEKLFF
j_gene: TRBJ1-1; d_gene: .; v_gene: TRBV12-5; abundance: .; CDR3nt: TGTGCTAGTGGTTTGGTACTCCCCAACACTGAAGCTTTCTTT; CDR3aa: CASGLVLPNTEAFF
j_gene: TRBJ2-2; d_gene: TRBD2; v_gene: TRBV5-4; abundance: few; CDR3nt: TGTGCCAGCAGCTTACTGGTAGCGGGGGGGCCCACCGGGGAGCTGTTTTTT; CDR3aa: CASSLLVAGGPTGELFF
j_gene: TRBJ1-1; d_gene: .; v_gene: TRBV7-2; abundance: .; CDR3nt: TGTGCCAGCAGTCAACAGACGAACACTGAAGCTTTCTTT; CDR3aa: CASSQQTNTEAFF